A single sample is the source of the 12 T cell receptor beta chains below, sequenced in a study of regulatory T cells in long-lasting Graves disease. Arm-PCR of CDR3 regions and iRepertoire HTBI primers were the basis on which TCR beta libraries were built. MiXCR was run by TCRdb on the multiplex PCR reads, yielding one entry per CDR3 protein. In the table there are over 200,000 distinct CDR3 sequences, about 16% of which are singletons. Time point of the sample: newly diagnosed GD, antithyroid drugs for less than 3 months. Preparation of the TCR library used RNA extracted from PBMCs. This material consisted of peripheral blood mononuclear cells (PBMCs), taken at new diagnosis, from a patient treated with antithyroid drugs. These TCRs come from a female donor with Graves disease.

The table lists this clonotype with many counts. This chain connects TRBV12-3 or TRBV12-4 to TRBJ2-3; D may match TRBD1 or TRBD2 (5 bases each). V lost 8 bases to trimming and J lost 3 bases, with 18 bases between them. This CDR3 comprises 15 residues. The CDR3 DNA is TGTGCCAGCGTACATGGGGCGGGTTTTACAGATACGCAGTATTTT. As protein: CASVHGAGFTDTQYF.

This clonotype was seen repeatedly, ten times or more. This chain links TRBV18 with TRBJ2-7; 8 bases are shared with TRBD1. J was trimmed by 5 bases and V by 4 bases; bases with no gene match: 4. Germline-derived CDR1 and CDR2 are KGHSH and LQKENI. The CDR3 length is 13 residues. CDR3 nucleotides: TGTGCCAGCTCACAGGACAGGGCCCACGAGCAGTACTTC. Amino acid sequence: CASSQDRAHEQYF.

This clonotype has more than one count but fewer than ten. The rearrangement uses TRBV9 and TRBJ2-2, with unresolved D. Germline assignment: CDR1 SGDLS and CDR2 YYNGEE. The V end was cut by 0 bases, the J end by 6 bases, with 6 bases between. The CDR3 spans 13 residues. CDR3 in amino acids: CASSVEWAGELFF. The DNA for the CDR3 is TGTGCCAGCAGCGTAGAATGGGCCGGGGAGCTGTTTTTT.

This clonotype occurred a few times. This sequence joins TRBV19 and TRBJ2-3, with 7 bases identical to TRBD1. V shed 5 bases and J 0 bases; nucleotides not matched to a gene: 5. Germline V gives CDR1 LNHDA, CDR2 SQIVND (reference sequence). This CDR3 has 15 amino acids. The CDR3 reads CASSSGQLSTDTQYF. The DNA for the CDR3 is TGTGCCAGTAGTTCGGGACAGCTGAGCACAGATACGCAGTATTTT.

In its sample, this clonotype was seen many times. V gene TRBV28 combines with J gene TRBJ2-3; possible D gene TRBD2, 5 bases. The CDR3 runs 12 residues. Germline V gene data show CDR1 as MDHEN and CDR2 as SYDVKM. The germline V and J ends were trimmed by 9 bases and 2 bases, with 9 bases remaining between them. CDR3 sequence: CASTTTTDTQYF. As DNA, the CDR3 is TGTGCCAGTACGACTACCACAGATACGCAGTATTTT.

This clonotype has at least ten counts. The V call is TRBV7-6, the J call TRBJ2-3; D tentatively reads TRBD1 or TRBD2 (5 bases each). Deletions cut 6 bases from V and 2 bases from J, with 15 bases between. In germline, CDR1 is SGHVS, CDR2 FNYEAQ. The CDR3 is 15 residues long. CDR3: CASSRRGVLTDTQYF. The CDR3 bases are TGTGCCAGCAGTCGACGAGGGGTCCTCACAGATACGCAGTATTTT.

Many counts were recorded for this clonotype. This chain joins TRBV20-1 and TRBJ2-7; D may be TRBD2 (5 bases). Trimming shortened V by 0 bases and J by 0 bases, and 12 bases separated the two germline ends. CDR1 is DFQATT and CDR2 is SNEGSKA in the germline V gene (reference sequence). The CDR3 is 15 amino acids. The CDR3 is CSARDGASYSYEQYF. The CDR3 coding sequence is TGCAGTGCTAGAGACGGTGCTAGCTACTCCTACGAGCAGTACTTC.

There are many counts of this clonotype. The chain combines TRBV28 with TRBJ2-3; 12 bases are a match to TRBD2. This CDR3 region has 15 residues. Germline V gives CDR1 MDHEN, CDR2 SYDVKM. V lost 5 bases to trimming and J lost 3 bases; unmatched junction nucleotides: 3. CDR3 region: CASSTTSGGTDTQYF. Written as DNA, the CDR3 is TGTGCCAGCAGTACCACTAGCGGGGGGACAGATACGCAGTATTTT. The variable domain in full, completed from reference TRBV28 and TRBJ2-3, reads DVKVTQSSRYLVKRTGEKVFLECVQDMDHENMFWYRQDPGLGLRLIYFSYDVKMKEKGDIPEGYSVSREKKERFSLILESASTNQTSMYLCASSTTSGGTDTQYFGPGTRLTVL.

This clonotype occurred many times. The genes are TRBV6-2 or TRBV6-3 and TRBJ1-1; possibly TRBD1 for D (6 bases). The CDR3 totals 17 residues. Trimming took 0 bases from V and 1 from J, leaving 15 bases between them. Germline-derived CDR1 and CDR2 are MNHEY and SVGEGT. The CDR3 spells CASSYSWTDLPNTEAFF. For the CDR3, the DNA is TGTGCCAGCAGTTACTCCTGGACAGATCTCCCGAACACTGAAGCTTTCTTT.

This clonotype has a count of ten or more. J is TRBJ2-1 and V is TRBV7-9, with 7 bases identical to TRBD2. Per germline, CDR1 SEHNR and CDR2 FQNEAQ (reference sequence). The CDR3 contains 17 residues. The J segment lost 5 bases and the V segment lost 5 bases, leaving 15 bases of the junction unmatched. Here the CDR3 DNA reads TGTGCCAGCAGCCAACAAGGGAGGGACCAAAGACACAATGAGCAGTTCTTC. This encodes CASSQQGRDQRHNEQFF. Supplemented by reference TRBV7-9 and TRBJ2-1, the full variable domain reads DTGVSQNPRHKITKRGQNVTFRCDPISEHNRLYWYRQTLGQGPEFLTYFQNEAQLEKSRLLSDRFSAERPKGSFSTLEIQRTEQGDSAMYLCASSQQGRDQRHNEQFFGPGTRLTVL.

This clonotype has at least ten counts. The chain combines TRBV19 with TRBJ2-1, with D maybe TRBD2 (6 bases). This CDR3 region has 15 residues. V was pared by 5 bases and J by 6 bases, with 17 bases between. Per the germline V gene, CDR1 is LNHDA and CDR2 is SQIVND (reference sequence). The CDR3 here is CASSPPGGRGNEQFF. The DNA for the CDR3 is TGTGCCAGTAGTCCCCCAGGAGGGAGAGGCAATGAGCAGTTCTTC.

This clonotype was seen only a few times. This chain connects TRBV19 to TRBJ2-7; the D is unclear. Trimming removed 9 bases at V and 3 bases at J, with 15 bases between. The CDR3 consists of 13 residues. Germline V gene data show CDR1 as LNHDA and CDR2 as SQIVND (reference sequence). In nucleotides, the CDR3 is TGTGCCAGGTACTTCGGCACTAACTACGAGCAGTACTTC. Translated: CARYFGTNYEQYF. The full variable domain, completed using reference TRBV19 and TRBJ2-7, is DGGITQSPKYLFRKEGQNVTLSCEQNLNHDAMYWYRQDPGQGLRLIYYSQIVNDFQKGDIAEGYSVSREKKESFPLTVTSAQKNPTAFYLCARYFGTNYEQYFGPGTRLTVT.